The 20 T cell receptor beta chains listed next were all sequenced from one sample in a study of circulating and synovial CD4+ cells in juvenile arthritis. TCRdb's table, derived via immunoSEQ multiplex PCR, lists solely in-frame clones and lacks some. Among over a thousand clones listed, roughly 86% were seen once. Sequencing was carried out using HLA-DR+ CD4+ T cells from blood. Subset reported: circulating pathogenic-like lymphocytes, sorted as HLA-DR+CD14-CD3+CD4+CD25low/- blood T cells. Receptors originate from a human donor with juvenile idiopathic arthritis.

In regard to this clone: The junction and the germline gene differ at one end; a read error may be behind it. This CDR3 is also generated by other DNA sequences in the sample. The V and J genes are TRBV4-2 and TRBJ1-6, with a weak D call TRBD1 (5 bases). Germline V lookup: CDR1 LGHNA, CDR2 YNFKEQ. The CDR3 runs 17 residues. The CDR3 region has the DNA TGTGCCAGCAGCCAAGATCCCACAGGCTCCTATAATTCCCCCCTCCACTTT. This translates into CASSQDPTGSYNSPLHF.

The chain employs TRBV19 and TRBJ2-2; D call uncertain. V was cut by 4 bases and J by 6 bases, with 9 bases left in between. CDR3 length: 13 amino acids. Germline CDR1 and CDR2: LNHDA and SQIVND (reference sequence). CDR3 DNA sequence: TGTGCCAGTAGTAGAACTGAGGCCGGGGAGCTGTTTTTT. It encodes CASSRTEAGELFF.

This chain links TRBV5-1 with TRBJ2-3, with TRBD1 identical over 8 bases. The CDR3 sequence is 14 residues long. Germline loops: CDR1 SGHRS, CDR2 YFSETQ. Trimming took 6 bases from V and 1 from J; bases not matched to a gene: 4. Written as DNA, the CDR3 is TGCGCCAGCATCCCGGGACAGGGCACAGATACGCAGTATTTT. Encoded protein: CASIPGQGTDTQYF.

The chain joins TRBV9 to TRBJ2-1; a possible D gene is TRBD2 (5 bases). The CDR3 runs 15 residues. Germline V gene lookup returns CDR1 SGDLS and CDR2 YYNGEE. Trimming cost V 3 bases and J 8 bases, with 18 bases left between them. The CDR3 is CASSATYGELDEQFF. The CDR3 DNA sequence: TGTGCCAGCAGCGCTACTTACGGGGAGCTGGATGAGCAGTTCTTC.

The gene calls are TRBV28 and TRBJ2-5, with D perhaps TRBD2 (6 bases). Trimming took off 4 bases at V and 4 bases at J, with 13 bases between the two ends. Germline V gene sequence: CDR1 MDHEN, CDR2 SYDVKM. This CDR3 is 14 amino acids long. CDR3 in amino acids: CASSSSAGGETQYF. DNA of the CDR3: TGTGCCAGCAGTTCTAGCGCGGGTGGAGAGACCCAGTACTTC.

The V gene is TRBV5-3, the J gene TRBJ2-1; maybe TRBD2 (6 bases). TRBV5-3 is annotated as an ORF whose role is uncertain. This CDR3 comprises 15 residues. Trimming took 0 bases from V and 10 from J, leaving 17 bases between them. The CDR3 spells CARSLEPSAPGEQFF. CDR3 DNA: TGTGCCAGAAGCTTGGAACCTAGCGCCCCCGGAGAGCAGTTCTTC.

The chain is built from TRBV29-1 and TRBJ1-2; D unclear. V was clipped by 4 bases and J by 8 bases, with 11 bases between them. Per germline, CDR1 SQVTM and CDR2 ANQGSEA. This CDR3 spans 11 amino acids. DNA of the CDR3: TGCAGCGTTGTTAGCACTTCGGGCTACACCTTC. This codes for CSVVSTSGYTF.

The CDR3 sequence is CASSQTSGGRWDTQYF. CDR3 coding DNA: TGCGCCAGCAGCCAGACTAGCGGGGGGCGTTGGGATACGCAGTATTTT. The rearrangement links TRBV4-3 to TRBJ2-3; 13 positions agree with TRBD2. Germline V lookup: CDR1 LGHNA, CDR2 YSLEER. This CDR3 has 16 residues. J was trimmed by 6 bases and V by 3 bases; bases with no gene match: 6.

The chain has TRBV30 and TRBJ1-5; D uncertain. Germline CDR1 reads GTSNPN; CDR2 reads SVGIG (reference sequence). Deletions cut 1 base from V and 1 base from J, with 8 bases between. This CDR3 region has 14 residues. Here the CDR3 reads CAWSGQKSNQPQHF. The CDR3 region has the DNA TGTGCCTGGAGTGGCCAGAAGAGCAATCAGCCCCAGCATTTT. Full variable domain (outside the CDR3, taken from reference TRBV30 and TRBJ1-5): SQTIHQWPATLVQPVGSPLSLECTVEGTSNPNLYWYRQAAGRGLQLLFYSVGIGQISSEVPQNLSASRPQDRQFILSSKKLLLSDSGFYLCAWSGQKSNQPQHFGDGTRLSIL.

This chain links TRBV19 with TRBJ1-1, with D unresolved. Germline loops: CDR1 LNHDA, CDR2 SQIVND (reference sequence). Trimming shortened V by 1 base and J by 3 bases, and 9 bases separated the two germline ends. The CDR3 has 14 amino acids. The CDR3 DNA follows: TGTGCCAGTAGTATAGGAGGGTTGGACACTGAAGCTTTCTTT. It encodes CASSIGGLDTEAFF.

The V call is TRBV7-9, the J call TRBJ2-7, with 9 bases fitting TRBD1. V was pared by 2 bases and J by 3 bases, with 5 bases of the junction left unmatched. The CDR3 has 15 amino acids. The germline CDR1 and CDR2 sequences are SEHNR and FQNEAQ (reference sequence). For the CDR3, the DNA is TGTGCCAGCAGCTTAAGACAGGGGGTACACTACGAGCAGTACTTC. Encoded protein: CASSLRQGVHYEQYF.

The CDR3 nucleotides are TGTGCCAGTAGACAGGGATTCGGGGATACGCAGTATTTT. It translates to CASRQGFGDTQYF. The chain links TRBV19 to TRBJ2-3; D possibly corresponds to TRBD1 (6 bases). The V end was cut by 6 bases, the J end by 6 bases, with 13 bases between. Germline loops: CDR1 LNHDA, CDR2 SQIVND (reference sequence). CDR3 size: 13 residues.

The chain is built from TRBV25-1 and TRBJ1-5; D perhaps matches TRBD1 (5 bases). The germline gives CDR1 MGHDK, CDR2 SYGVNS. Deletions cut 6 bases from V and 3 bases from J, with 12 bases between. There are 14 residues in the CDR3. The CDR3 sequence is CASSRGGDNQPQHF. CDR3 nucleotide sequence: TGTGCCAGCAGCCGGGGGGGGGACAATCAGCCCCAGCATTTT. The variable domain in full, completed from reference TRBV25-1 and TRBJ1-5, reads EADIYQTPRYLVIGTGKKITLECSQTMGHDKMYWYQQDPGMELHLIHYSYGVNSTEKGDLSSESTVSRIRTEHFPLTLESARPSHTSQYLCASSRGGDNQPQHFGDGTRLSIL.

The chain recombines TRBV11-2 with TRBJ2-1, with 10 bases that match TRBD1. This CDR3 comprises 17 residues. Germline-derived CDR1 and CDR2 are SGHAT and FQNNGV. Trimming at V came to 2 bases and at J to 3 bases, leaving 7 bases not matched to a gene. The DNA of the CDR3 is TGTGCCAGCAGCTTACTTTACCGGGACAGGGGCTACAATGAGCAGTTCTTC. Protein sequence: CASSLLYRDRGYNEQFF.

V gene TRBV5-6 combines with J gene TRBJ1-5, with TRBD1 as a possible D gene (6 bases). CDR3 length equals 17 residues. Germline-derived CDR1 and CDR2 are SGHDT and YYEEEE. V was clipped by 4 bases and J by 0 bases, with 17 bases between them. As DNA, the CDR3 is TGTGCCAGCAGCACAACTCTCGGGGGGCTTAGCAATCAGCCCCAGCATTTT. Protein product: CASSTTLGGLSNQPQHF. Together with reference TRBV5-6 and TRBJ1-5, the CDR3 gives the full variable domain: DAGVTQSPTHLIKTRGQQVTLRCSPKSGHDTVSWYQQALGQGPQFIFQYYEEEERQRGNFPDRFSGHQFPNYSSELNVNALLLGDSALYLCASSTTLGGLSNQPQHFGDGTRLSIL.

The chain employs TRBV19 and TRBJ2-7, with 9 bases lining up with TRBD1. Unmatched junction bases numbered 8, after V lost 1 base and J lost 4 bases. The V gene's germline CDR1 is LNHDA and CDR2 SQIVND (reference sequence). The CDR3 totals 16 residues. The CDR3 loop reads CASSIGATGGVYEQYF. The CDR3 nucleotides read TGTGCCAGTAGTATAGGGGCGACAGGGGGAGTATACGAGCAGTACTTC.

The J gene is TRBJ1-4, the V gene TRBV5-1; no clear D. This CDR3 contains 13 residues. V shed 2 bases and J shed 8 bases, with 10 bases lying between them. Germline V gene lookup returns CDR1 SGHRS and CDR2 YFSETQ. CDR3 in DNA: TGCGCCAGCAGCTTCCGGGGTGAGGAAAAACTGTTTTTT. It translates to CASSFRGEEKLFF.

The chain is built from TRBV2 and TRBJ1-4; D is unresolved. The length of the CDR3 is 14 residues. Deletions cut 8 bases from V and 2 bases from J, with 12 bases between. CDR1 and CDR2 (germline): SNHLY, FYNNEI. CDR3 nucleotides: TGTGCCAGCTACCACAGTTTGACTAATGAAAAACTGTTTTTT. Protein: CASYHSLTNEKLFF.

This chain connects TRBV29-1 to TRBJ2-2; TRBD1 might be the D (7 bases). This CDR3 has 15 residues. The V gene's germline CDR1 is SQVTM and CDR2 ANQGSEA. Trimming left V 4 bases short and J 6 bases short, with 18 bases between. The CDR3 nucleotides are TGCAGCGTTGGAGGGGGCCGGGGGCGACCCGGGGAGCTGTTTTTT. It encodes CSVGGGRGRPGELFF.

This chain joins TRBV5-1 and TRBJ2-7, with TRBD2 matching over 8 bases. Germline trimming cut 1 base from V and 0 bases from J; bases unmatched to any gene: 12. The CDR3 covers 18 residues. Germline CDR1 and CDR2: SGHRS and YFSETQ. CDR3 sequence (DNA): TGCGCCAGCAGCTTGACGGCCACGGGAGCGGGGGTCTCCTACGAGCAGTACTTC. The encoded protein is CASSLTATGAGVSYEQYF. Looking up the rest from reference TRBV5-1 and TRBJ2-7 gives the full variable domain: KAGVTQTPRYLIKTRGQQVTLSCSPISGHRSVSWYQQTPGQGLQFLFEYFSETQRNKGNFPGRFSGRQFSNSRSEMNVSTLELGDSALYLCASSLTATGAGVSYEQYFGPGTRLTVT.